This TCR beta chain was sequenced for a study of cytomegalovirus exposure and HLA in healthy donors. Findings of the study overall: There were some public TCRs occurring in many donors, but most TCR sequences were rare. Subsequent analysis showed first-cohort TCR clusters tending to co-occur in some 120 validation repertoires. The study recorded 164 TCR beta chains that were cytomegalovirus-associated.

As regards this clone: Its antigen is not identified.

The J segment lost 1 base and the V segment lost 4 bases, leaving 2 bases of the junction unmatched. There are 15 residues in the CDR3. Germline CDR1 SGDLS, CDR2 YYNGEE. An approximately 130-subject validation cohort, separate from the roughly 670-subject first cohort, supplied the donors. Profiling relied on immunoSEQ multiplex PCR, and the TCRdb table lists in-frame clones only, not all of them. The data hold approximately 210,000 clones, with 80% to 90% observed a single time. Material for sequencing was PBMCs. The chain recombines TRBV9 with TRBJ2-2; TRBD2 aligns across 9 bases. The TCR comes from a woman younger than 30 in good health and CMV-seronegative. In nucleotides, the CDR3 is TGTGCCAGCAGCATTAGCGGGGGGAACACCGGGGAGCTGTTTTTT. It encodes CASSISGGNTGELFF.